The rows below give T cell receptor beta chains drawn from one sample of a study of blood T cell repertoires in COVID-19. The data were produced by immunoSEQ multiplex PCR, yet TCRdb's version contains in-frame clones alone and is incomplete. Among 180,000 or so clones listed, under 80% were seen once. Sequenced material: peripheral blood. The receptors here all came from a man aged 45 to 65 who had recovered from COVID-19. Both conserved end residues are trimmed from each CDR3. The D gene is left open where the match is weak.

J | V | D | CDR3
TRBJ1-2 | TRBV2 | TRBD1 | ASSPGTGSYGYT
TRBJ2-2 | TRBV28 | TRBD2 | ASSGGLARAGELF
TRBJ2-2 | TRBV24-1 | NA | ATRGDTGELF
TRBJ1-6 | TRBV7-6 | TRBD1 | ASSYGQVNSPLH
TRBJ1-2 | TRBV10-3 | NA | AIKPGLKDYGYT
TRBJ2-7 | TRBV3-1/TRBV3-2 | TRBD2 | ASSQGLAGGTAGEQY
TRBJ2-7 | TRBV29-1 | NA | SVRTAGVSYEQY
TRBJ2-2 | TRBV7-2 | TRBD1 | ASSPRTGRDTGELF
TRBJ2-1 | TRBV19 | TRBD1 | ASSITGGSYNEQF
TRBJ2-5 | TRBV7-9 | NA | ASSRRLQETQY
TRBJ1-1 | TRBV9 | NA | ASSALRGFETEAF
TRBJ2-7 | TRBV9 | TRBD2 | ASSVDGTSGGKQY
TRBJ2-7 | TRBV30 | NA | AWSVLVSEQY
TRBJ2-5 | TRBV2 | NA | ASSEGSQETQY
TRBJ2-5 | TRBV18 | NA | ASQPTGETQY
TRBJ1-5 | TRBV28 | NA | ASSPEAGGGDQPQH
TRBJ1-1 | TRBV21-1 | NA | ARFHRDCTEAF
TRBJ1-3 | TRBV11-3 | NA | ASSDDGRPSSGNTIY
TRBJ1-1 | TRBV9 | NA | ASSDHRASTEAF
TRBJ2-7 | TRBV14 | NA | ASSPTTGFYEQY
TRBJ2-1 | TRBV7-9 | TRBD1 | ASSLQGVEQF
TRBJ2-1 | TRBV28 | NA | ASSSLGGSGYNEQF
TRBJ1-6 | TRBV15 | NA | AASRNRGSRRESPLH
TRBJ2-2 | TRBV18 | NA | ASSPFGGANTGELF
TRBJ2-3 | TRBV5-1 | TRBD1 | ASSARAGGSTDTQY
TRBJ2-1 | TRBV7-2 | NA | ASSTKNSYNEQF
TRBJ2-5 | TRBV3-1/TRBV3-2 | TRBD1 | ASSRKGAQETQY
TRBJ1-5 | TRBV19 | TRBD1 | ASSPARDRVGGSNQPQH